This T cell receptor beta chain was sequenced during a study of T cell responses to AZD1222 COVID-19 vaccine. Findings and limits, study-wide: White British people made up most donors, females outnumbered males, and clonal diversity was possibly underestimated.

Germline trimming cut 4 bases from V and 3 bases from J; bases unmatched to any gene: 14. Germline V CDR1 and CDR2: SGHDN, FVKESK. The CDR3 is made up of 18 amino acids. This table comes from immunoSEQ multiplex PCR, and its TCRdb copy is limited to in-frame clones, with some not included. The top ten hold 4.5% to 5.5% of the sample, which has more than 120,000 clones, 85% to 95% seen once. About this clone: Its target is not known.

The material sequenced was peripheral blood, taken on day 0 of AZD1222 vaccination. The chain links TRBV14 to TRBJ1-5; 8 nucleotides agree with TRBD1. The sequence was obtained from an adult in good health. CDR3 residues: CASSLHSPGQVINQPQHF. Here the CDR3 DNA reads TGTGCCAGCAGCCTCCACTCCCCGGGACAGGTTATCAATCAGCCCCAGCATTTT.